Below, 24 T cell receptor beta chains from the same sample are listed, as sequenced in a study of blood T cell repertoires in COVID-19. The protocol was immunoSEQ multiplex PCR, while the TCRdb copy is restricted to in-frame clones and leaves out a portion. The repertoire holds tens of thousands of clones, with around 91% as singletons. The sample comprised peripheral blood. The receptors originated from a woman aged 45 to 65 in a cohort sampled during active COVID-19.

The CDR3, as DNA: TGCAGCGCCGGGGACAGGACCTCCTACGAGCAGTACTTC. Residues: CSAGDRTSYEQYF. V usage is TRBV29-1 and J usage is TRBJ2-7, with TRBD1 matching over 8 bases. J gave up 0 bases and V 7 bases, and 5 bases lay outside the gene matches. The CDR3 loop spans 13 amino acids. The germline CDR1 and CDR2 sequences are SQVTM and ANQGSEA.

V is TRBV5-4 and J is TRBJ2-3, with TRBD1 matching over 8 bases. Germline V gene data show CDR1 as SGHNT and CDR2 as YYREEE (reference sequence). J was trimmed by 4 bases and V by 4 bases; bases with no gene match: 5. This CDR3 is built from 14 residues. CDR3 nucleotides: TGTGCCAGCAGCCTCCAGGGGGCGTCAGATACGCAGTATTTT. As protein: CASSLQGASDTQYF.

The rearrangement links TRBV30 to TRBJ1-2, with 7 bases matching TRBD1. V dropped 0 bases and J dropped 7; count of bases not matched to a gene: 8. This CDR3 has 14 residues. The V gene's germline CDR1 is GTSNPN and CDR2 SVGIG (reference sequence). The CDR3 coding sequence is TGTGCCTGGAGTGTAAAAACAGGGGCCGGTGGCTACACCTTC. Translation: CAWSVKTGAGGYTF. Full variable domain (outside the CDR3, taken from reference TRBV30 and TRBJ1-2): SQTIHQWPATLVQPVGSPLSLECTVEGTSNPNLYWYRQAAGRGLQLLFYSVGIGQISSEVPQNLSASRPQDRQFILSSKKLLLSDSGFYLCAWSVKTGAGGYTFGSGTRLTVV.

This rearrangement joins TRBV9 to TRBJ2-2; 10 positions agree with TRBD2. In germline, CDR1 is SGDLS, CDR2 YYNGEE. The V segment lost 2 bases and the J segment 5 bases; nucleotides outside the gene matches: 6. This CDR3 is built from 16 residues. The CDR3 is CASSVHPSGSTGELFF. In DNA form, the CDR3 reads TGTGCCAGCAGCGTCCATCCTAGCGGGAGTACCGGGGAGCTGTTTTTT.

The rearrangement joins TRBV5-1 to TRBJ2-7, with D possibly TRBD1 on 6 matching bases. The CDR3 covers 13 residues. V was trimmed by 5 bases and J by 0 bases, leaving 9 bases between them. Per the germline V gene, CDR1 is SGHRS and CDR2 is YFSETQ. The CDR3 protein is CASSRDNSYEQYF. In nucleotides, the CDR3 is TGCGCCAGCAGTAGGGACAACTCCTACGAGCAGTACTTC.

This chain links TRBV5-1 with TRBJ1-2, with 11 bases matching TRBD1. The length of the CDR3 is 16 residues. Germline assignment: CDR1 SGHRS and CDR2 YFSETQ. V lost 0 bases and J lost 4; bases outside the gene matches: 5. This CDR3 is CASSLAGQGAGYGYTF. The CDR3 coding sequence is TGCGCCAGCAGCTTGGCCGGACAGGGGGCTGGCTATGGCTACACCTTC.

The gene calls are TRBV4-1 and TRBJ2-6, with unresolved D. Trimming removed 7 bases at V and 1 base at J, with 11 bases between. CDR1 is MGHRA and CDR2 is YSYEKL in the germline V gene. This CDR3 spans 15 amino acids. CDR3 in DNA: TGCGCCAGCACCCGAGCTAATTCTGGGGCCAACGTCCTGACTTTC. Translation gives CASTRANSGANVLTF.

The J gene is TRBJ2-7, the V gene TRBV28, with TRBD1 matching over 11 bases. Losses at the gene ends were 0 bases for V and 5 bases for J; bases not matched to a gene: 3. The CDR3 is 15 amino acids. The V gene's germline CDR1 is MDHEN and CDR2 SYDVKM. The CDR3: CASSLWGQGVHEQYF. CDR3 sequence (DNA): TGTGCCAGCAGTTTATGGGGACAGGGGGTCCACGAGCAGTACTTC.

The chain has TRBV10-1 and TRBJ2-3, with 10 bases matching TRBD2. Germline V gene sequence: CDR1 WNHNN, CDR2 SYGVQD (reference sequence). With 4 bases clipped from V and 1 base from J, the junction kept 2 bases outside the gene matches. There are 15 residues in the CDR3. The CDR3 is CASSGLAGGTDTQYF. The CDR3 DNA reads TGCGCCAGCAGTGGCCTAGCGGGAGGCACAGATACGCAGTATTTT.

The chain recombines TRBV9 with TRBJ2-7; 10 bases map to TRBD1. V lost 0 bases to trimming and J lost 3 bases; unmatched junction nucleotides: 3. Germline V lookup: CDR1 SGDLS, CDR2 YYNGEE. The CDR3 covers 15 residues. The CDR3 protein is CASSVAGTGDYEQYF. The CDR3 DNA is TGTGCCAGCAGCGTAGCCGGGACAGGGGACTACGAGCAGTACTTC.

This clone showed up just once. The chain recombines TRBV3-1 (or the pseudogene TRBV3-2) with TRBJ1-2, with D perhaps matching TRBD1 (6 bases). Germline V gene sequence: CDR1 LGHDT, CDR2 YNNKEL (reference sequence). Trimming stripped 1 base from V and 0 bases from J, with 9 bases between. The CDR3 length is 15 residues. For the CDR3, the DNA is TGTGCCAGCAGCCAAGGGACAGTAGCTAACTATGGCTACACCTTC. It encodes CASSQGTVANYGYTF.

The DNA of the CDR3 is TGTGCCAGCAGTCTACTACAGGGTTATGCTAGCGGCAAAAACATTCAGTACTTC. It yields the protein CASSLLQGYASGKNIQYF. The gene calls are TRBV28 and TRBJ2-4, with a weak D call TRBD2 (7 bases). The CDR3 length is 18 residues. V gave up 5 bases and J gave up 3 bases, with 23 bases separating them. CDR1 and CDR2 (germline): MDHEN, SYDVKM.

This rearrangement joins TRBV7-9 to TRBJ1-2, with D tentatively TRBD1 (6 bases). In germline, CDR1 is SEHNR, CDR2 FQNEAQ (reference sequence). V gave up 10 bases and J gave up 0 bases, with 15 bases separating them. The CDR3 runs to 14 residues. Written as DNA, the CDR3 is TGTGCCACCAGAAAACAGGGAGCTAACTATGGCTACACCTTC. Protein sequence: CATRKQGANYGYTF.

This sequence joins TRBV6-5 and TRBJ1-1; D is perhaps TRBD1 (5 bases). Germline CDR1 is MNHEY and CDR2 is SVGAGI. CDR3 length: 13 residues. Trimming removed 6 bases at V and 7 bases at J, with 15 bases between. The DNA of the CDR3 is TGTGCCAGCAGAAACTCCCGGGGGATTGAAGCTTTCTTT. It encodes CASRNSRGIEAFF.

The chain combines TRBV9 with TRBJ1-5; no clear D. Trimming cost V 0 bases and J 0 bases, with 10 bases left between them. Germline CDR1 SGDLS, CDR2 YYNGEE. The CDR3 has 16 amino acids. As DNA, the CDR3 is TGTGCCAGCAGCGTAGGTCCAGATTTTAGCAATCAGCCCCAGCATTTT. Translating gives CASSVGPDFSNQPQHF. Based on the CDR3 plus reference TRBV9 and TRBJ1-5, the full variable domain is DSGVTQTPKHLITATGQRVTLRCSPRSGDLSVYWYQQSLDQGLQFLIQYYNGEERAKGNILERFSAQQFPDLHSELNLSSLELGDSALYFCASSVGPDFSNQPQHFGDGTRLSIL.

The chain employs TRBV7-9 and TRBJ2-7; 9 positions agree with TRBD2. Trimming removed 4 bases from V and 3 bases from J; junction bases left unmatched: 4. CDR3 length equals 14 residues. CDR1 and CDR2 from the germline V gene are SEHNR and FQNEAQ (reference sequence). CDR3 sequence reads: CASSSSSGIYEQYF. DNA of the CDR3: TGTGCCAGCAGCTCCTCTAGCGGGATCTACGAGCAGTACTTC.

The chain carries TRBV4-1 and TRBJ1-5; D is unresolved. The CDR3 consists of 15 residues. Between the trimmed V and J ends, which lost 0 bases and 7 bases, there was a span of 13 bases. CDR1 is MGHRA and CDR2 is YSYEKL in the germline V gene. This chain's CDR3 is CASSQDRGSGQPQHF. CDR3 sequence (DNA): TGCGCCAGCAGCCAAGATCGTGGGTCGGGGCAGCCCCAGCATTTT.

The V and J genes are TRBV7-3 and TRBJ2-3; maybe TRBD1 (5 bases). V gave up 4 bases and J gave up 5 bases, with 10 bases separating them. The CDR3 runs to 13 residues. Germline CDR1 is SGHTA and CDR2 is FQGTGA. CDR3 in amino acids: CASSSSQGDTQYF. CDR3 DNA: TGTGCCAGCAGCTCATCCCAGGGAGATACGCAGTATTTT.

The chain combines TRBV11-2 with TRBJ2-7, with no clear D. V was clipped by 5 bases and J by 2 bases, with 7 bases between them. The CDR3 has 12 amino acids. CDR1 and CDR2 (germline): SGHAT, FQNNGV. The CDR3 nucleotides read TGTGCCAGCAGCCTCCAGGCCTACGAGCAGTACTTC. It is translated as CASSLQAYEQYF.

The chain is built from TRBV30 and TRBJ1-4; weak D call: TRBD1 (6 bases). The CDR3 runs to 14 residues. Germline V gene data show CDR1 as GTSNPN and CDR2 as SVGIG (reference sequence). The V and J ends lost 2 bases and 0 bases respectively, with 7 bases between them. The CDR3 DNA reads as TGTGCCTGGAGTCGGACAGCAACTAATGAAAAACTGTTTTTT. The encoded protein is CAWSRTATNEKLFF.

The V call is TRBV21-1, the J call TRBJ2-7; the tabulated D call, TRBD2, remains unverified against the DNA. TRBV21-1 is an annotated pseudogene. CDR3 size: 15 residues. The CDR3 sequence: CASSKSPPIPHEQYF. CDR3 nucleotide sequence: TGTGCCAGCAGCAAAAGCCCGCCAATCCCCCACGAGCAGTACTTC.

The chain has TRBV7-6 and TRBJ2-3, with 8 bases identical to TRBD2. The ends lost 5 bases at V and 1 base at J; junction bases unmatched: 8. The CDR3 totals 16 residues. The germline V gene encodes CDR1 SGHVS and CDR2 FNYEAQ. CDR3 sequence reads: CASSPEAGVRTDTQYF. As DNA, the CDR3 is TGTGCCAGCAGCCCGGAAGCGGGGGTGCGCACAGATACGCAGTATTTT. The whole variable domain, remainder taken from reference TRBV7-6 and TRBJ2-3, is GAGVSQSPRYKVTKRGQDVALRCDPISGHVSLYWYRQALGQGPEFLTYFNYEAQQDKSGLPNDRFSAERPEGSISTLTIQRTEQRDSAMYRCASSPEAGVRTDTQYFGPGTRLTVL.

The chain employs TRBV6-5 and TRBJ1-1; TRBD1 aligns across 8 bases. The J segment lost 0 bases and the V segment lost 6 bases, leaving 6 bases of the junction unmatched. The CDR3 extends over 15 amino acids. Looked up from germline, CDR1 is MNHEY and CDR2 is SVGAGI. In nucleotides, the CDR3 is TGTGCCAGCAGGCGGCGACAGGGGATGAACACTGAAGCTTTCTTT. Its protein product is CASRRRQGMNTEAFF.

The gene calls are TRBV2 and TRBJ2-2, with 11 bases identical to TRBD2. CDR3 length: 17 amino acids. V lost 3 bases and J lost 7; bases outside the gene matches: 10. Germline CDR1 and CDR2: SNHLY and FYNNEI. This CDR3 reads CASSDAVSGGALGELFF. DNA for the CDR3: TGTGCCAGCAGTGATGCGGTTAGCGGGGGGGCCCTCGGGGAGCTGTTTTTT.